This TCR beta chain appears in the sequencing data of a study of OX40 agonist ivuxolimab in advanced cancers. Study in general: The dose of intravenous ivuxolimab that patients received every 2 weeks ranged from 0.01 to 10 mg/kg. Participants averaged about 60 years of age (range about 23 to 79) and were about 85% male. Study-wide results and limits: Fewer expanded clones were found on average in CD4+ than in CD8+ T cells. Normalized T-cell clonal expansion was also low in some nonresponders.

TCRdb keeps only in-frame clones here, not all; method: immunoSEQ multiplex PCR. The sample contains 70,000 to 85,000 clones, over 90% of which appear only once. In the case of this clone: Its matching antigen is unknown.

This CDR3 contains 14 residues. The V gene lost 5 bases and the J gene lost 2 bases, with 11 bases spanning the gap. Germline V lookup: CDR1 SGHVS, CDR2 FNYEAQ. The rearrangement uses TRBV7-6 and TRBJ2-3; D may be TRBD2 (6 bases). The sample in question was CD4+ or CD8+ T cells sorted from blood, obtained in a trial of the OX40 agonist ivuxolimab. The TCR sequence derives from an adult with an advanced solid tumor such as melanoma, head and neck, liver or kidney cancer. The CDR3 reads CASSEPSVTDTQYF. CDR3 coding DNA: TGTGCCAGCAGCGAACCTAGCGTCACAGATACGCAGTATTTT.